One sample yielded the 21 T cell receptor beta chains listed below, sequenced in a study of blood T cell repertoires in COVID-19. The data were produced by immunoSEQ multiplex PCR, yet TCRdb's version contains in-frame clones alone and is incomplete. The sample comprises a few hundred thousand clones, roughly 88% of which are singletons, and 1.5% to 2% rests with the top ten. Sequencing was performed on PBMCs or T cells enriched from blood (not recorded which). Receptor source: a woman in her forties or fifties who had recovered from COVID-19.

This clone showed up just a few times. The rearrangement links TRBV5-1 to TRBJ1-2; 7 bases agree with TRBD1. CDR3 length: 14 residues. V was clipped by 4 bases and J by 10 bases; unmatched bases: 13. Germline CDR1 SGHRS, CDR2 YFSETQ. The CDR3 loop reads CASSPLQNRGDYTF. The CDR3 DNA sequence: TGCGCCAGCAGCCCGCTCCAAAACAGGGGAGACTACACCTTC.

The chain couples TRBV7-8 to TRBJ2-2; TRBD2 matches 11 bases. The V gene's germline CDR1 is SGHVS and CDR2 FQNEAQ. This CDR3 spans 15 amino acids. V trimming: 8 bases; J trimming: 0 bases; junction bases outside the gene matches: 2. CDR3 in amino acids: CASPGLAANTGELFF. The CDR3 nucleotides read TGTGCCAGCCCGGGACTAGCGGCGAACACCGGGGAGCTGTTTTTT.

This clone occurred a few times. The rearrangement links TRBV5-1 to TRBJ1-2; 7 bases fit TRBD1. This CDR3 contains 18 residues. The V segment lost 1 base and the J segment 4 bases; nucleotides outside the gene matches: 16. Looked up from germline, CDR1 is SGHRS and CDR2 is YFSETQ. DNA of the CDR3: TGCGCCAGCAGCTTGTACGGCTCTACCGGGACAGATGTCTATGGCTACACCTTC. It encodes CASSLYGSTGTDVYGYTF.

The chain combines TRBV9 with TRBJ1-6; 11 nucleotides line up with TRBD1. Germline values: CDR1 SGDLS, CDR2 YYNGEE. The CDR3 has 16 residues. V shed 6 bases and J 7 bases; nucleotides not matched to a gene: 9. The CDR3 coding sequence is TGTGCCAGCACCACCGGGACAGGGGGTTTAAATTCACCCCTCCACTTT. Its protein product is CASTTGTGGLNSPLHF. Variable domain in full (rest from reference TRBV9 and TRBJ1-6): DSGVTQTPKHLITATGQRVTLRCSPRSGDLSVYWYQQSLDQGLQFLIQYYNGEERAKGNILERFSAQQFPDLHSELNLSSLELGDSALYFCASTTGTGGLNSPLHFGNGTRLTVT.

The V gene is TRBV2, the J gene TRBJ2-3, with 7 bases lining up with TRBD2. The germline V gene has CDR1 SNHLY and CDR2 FYNNEI. V lost 3 bases and J lost 4; bases outside the gene matches: 1. CDR3 length: 13 residues. The CDR3 is CASSDGGADTQYF. The DNA for the CDR3 is TGTGCCAGCAGTGATGGGGGGGCAGATACGCAGTATTTT.

The chain uses TRBV6-5 and TRBJ2-1, with D maybe TRBD2 (6 bases). The length of the CDR3 is 15 residues. Germline CDR1 reads MNHEY; CDR2 reads SVGAGI. The ends were cut back, 0 bases at V and 2 bases at J, with 8 bases in the middle. The CDR3, as DNA: TGTGCCAGCAGTTACTCGGCGGGAACCTACAATGAGCAGTTCTTC. This sequence encodes CASSYSAGTYNEQFF.

The chain couples TRBV27 to TRBJ2-1; D is uncertain. This CDR3 is built from 11 residues. V was shortened by 3 bases and J by 10 bases, with 7 bases between the two germline ends. The germline CDR1 and CDR2 sequences are MNHEY and SMNVEV (reference sequence). CDR3 amino acids: CASSFGEEQFF. Written as DNA, the CDR3 is TGTGCCAGCAGTTTCGGAGAGGAGCAGTTCTTC.

The gene calls are TRBV28 and TRBJ2-7, with D possibly being TRBD2 (7 bases). V lost 1 base, J lost 0 bases, and 10 bases lay in between. Germline-derived CDR1 and CDR2 are MDHEN and SYDVKM. This CDR3 comprises 15 residues. The CDR3 spells CASSLSGGASYEQYF. CDR3 bases: TGTGCCAGCAGTTTATCTGGGGGGGCCTCCTACGAGCAGTACTTC.

Here the CDR3 reads CASGTSGYNEQFF. The CDR3 nucleotides are TGTGCCAGTGGGACTAGCGGTTACAATGAGCAGTTCTTC. The V gene is TRBV9, the J gene TRBJ2-1, with 11 bases identical to TRBD2. Germline V gene lookup returns CDR1 SGDLS and CDR2 YYNGEE. V lost 8 bases, J lost 4 bases, and 2 bases stayed unmatched. The CDR3 is 13 amino acids.

The rearrangement joins TRBV7-9 to TRBJ1-1, with D possibly TRBD1 on 6 matching bases. The germline V gene encodes CDR1 SEHNR and CDR2 FQNEAQ (reference sequence). V was clipped by 6 bases and J by 5 bases, with 13 bases between them. This CDR3 comprises 13 residues. The CDR3 DNA is TGTGCCAGCAGTCTTGGGGGCAAAACTGAAGCTTTCTTT. This translates into CASSLGGKTEAFF.

This clone was detected a few times. The gene calls are TRBV2 and TRBJ2-7; 8 positions match TRBD2. V trimming: 5 bases; J trimming: 2 bases; junction bases outside the gene matches: 2. Germline CDR1 reads SNHLY; CDR2 reads FYNNEI. The CDR3 spans 13 residues. The CDR3 DNA sequence: TGTGCCAGCAGTTTAGCGGGGACCTACGAGCAGTACTTC. This codes for CASSLAGTYEQYF.

The rearrangement links TRBV9 to TRBJ2-2; 10 bases line up with TRBD2. CDR1 and CDR2 (germline): SGDLS, YYNGEE. The CDR3 sequence is 18 residues long. V lost 0 bases and J lost 7; bases outside the gene matches: 12. The CDR3 loop is CASSVEGLLAGFNGELFF. The DNA for the CDR3 is TGTGCCAGCAGCGTAGAAGGGTTACTAGCGGGATTCAACGGGGAGCTGTTTTTT.

This clone was seen a handful of times. The chain uses TRBV7-6 and TRBJ2-7; a possible D gene is TRBD2 (6 bases). Germline V lookup: CDR1 SGHVS, CDR2 FNYEAQ. The CDR3 has 14 amino acids. V was shortened by 5 bases and J by 1 base, with 12 bases between the two germline ends. As DNA, the CDR3 is TGTGCCAGCAGCCTTGGACTACCTTCCTACGAGCAGTACTTC. Translated, it gives CASSLGLPSYEQYF.

The chain carries TRBV7-8 and TRBJ2-7, with 13 bases identical to TRBD2. The CDR3 loop spans 19 amino acids. Germline loops: CDR1 SGHVS, CDR2 FQNEAQ. The V segment lost 4 bases and the J segment 3 bases; nucleotides outside the gene matches: 15. CDR3 nucleotides: TGTGCCAGCAGCTCGTCAGGACTAGCGGGAGTAAATTCGAACTACGAGCAGTACTTC. Protein sequence: CASSSSGLAGVNSNYEQYF.

The chain employs TRBV28 and TRBJ2-7, with TRBD1 matching 8 bases. CDR3 length: 15 residues. CDR1 is MDHEN and CDR2 is SYDVKM in the germline V gene. V lost 2 bases and J lost 5; bases outside the gene matches: 8. The CDR3 bases are TGTGCCAGCAGTTTACTGGACAGGGAGACGAACGAGCAGTACTTC. Encoded protein: CASSLLDRETNEQYF. The complete variable domain, with remaining parts taken from reference TRBV28 and TRBJ2-7, reads DVKVTQSSRYLVKRTGEKVFLECVQDMDHENMFWYRQDPGLGLRLIYFSYDVKMKEKGDIPEGYSVSREKKERFSLILESASTNQTSMYLCASSLLDRETNEQYFGPGTRLTVT.

The chain is built from TRBV7-9 and TRBJ2-5; 9 bases fit TRBD1. The CDR3 is made up of 14 amino acids. The V segment lost 5 bases and the J segment 4 bases; nucleotides outside the gene matches: 5. Germline V gene lookup returns CDR1 SEHNR and CDR2 FQNEAQ (reference sequence). CDR3 loop: CASSTGQGPETQYF. The CDR3 DNA reads TGTGCCAGCAGCACCGGACAGGGGCCAGAGACCCAGTACTTC.

The V gene is TRBV5-4, the J gene TRBJ2-1; TRBD2 agrees at 9 bases. V dropped 4 bases and J dropped 5; count of bases not matched to a gene: 7. Germline V gene lookup returns CDR1 SGHNT and CDR2 YYREEE (reference sequence). The CDR3 runs to 15 residues. Here the CDR3 DNA reads TGTGCCAGCAGCCTAACCGGGACTAGCAACAATGAGCAGTTCTTC. Encoded protein: CASSLTGTSNNEQFF. Drawing the rest from reference TRBV5-4 and TRBJ2-1, the complete variable domain is ETGVTQSPTHLIKTRGQQVTLRCSSQSGHNTVSWYQQALGQGPQFIFQYYREEENGRGNFPPRFSGLQFPNYSSELNVNALELDDSALYLCASSLTGTSNNEQFFGPGTRLTVL.

The chain is built from TRBV7-9 and TRBJ1-2; tentative D call: TRBD1 (6 bases). The CDR3 length is 16 residues. The germline CDR1 and CDR2 sequences are SEHNR and FQNEAQ (reference sequence). V shed 4 bases and J shed 6 bases, with 21 bases lying between them. This CDR3 is CASSWGTGHLKDGYTF. CDR3 DNA: TGTGCCAGCAGCTGGGGAACGGGACACCTTAAGGATGGCTACACCTTC.

V usage is TRBV18 and J usage is TRBJ1-1, with 10 nucleotides matching TRBD1. V shed 7 bases and J 5 bases; nucleotides not matched to a gene: 7. This CDR3 region has 14 residues. Germline V gene lookup returns CDR1 KGHSH and CDR2 LQKENI. Here the CDR3 DNA reads TGTGCCAGCTTCCCCGGGACAGGGGTGACTGAAGCTTTCTTT. Encoded protein: CASFPGTGVTEAFF.

The V and J genes are TRBV7-6 and TRBJ2-1, with 11 positions matching TRBD2. Germline values: CDR1 SGHVS, CDR2 FNYEAQ. V trimming: 5 bases; J trimming: 4 bases; junction bases outside the gene matches: 7. The CDR3 consists of 16 residues. CDR3 in amino acids: CASSPGLAVPYNEQFF. In DNA form, the CDR3 reads TGTGCCAGCAGCCCGGGACTAGCGGTTCCTTACAATGAGCAGTTCTTC.

Written as DNA, the CDR3 is TGTGCCAGTAAGACAGGGGGCGGGCCCCAGCATTTT. Amino acids: CASKTGGGPQHF. The chain couples TRBV19 to TRBJ1-5; 10 bases align to TRBD1. Unmatched junction bases numbered 3, after V lost 7 bases and J lost 9 bases. CDR1 LNHDA and CDR2 SQIVND come from the germline V gene (reference sequence). The CDR3 spans 12 residues. Filled out from reference TRBV19 and TRBJ1-5, the complete variable domain reads DGGITQSPKYLFRKEGQNVTLSCEQNLNHDAMYWYRQDPGQGLRLIYYSQIVNDFQKGDIAEGYSVSREKKESFPLTVTSAQKNPTAFYLCASKTGGGPQHFGDGTRLSIL.